This is a list of T cell receptor beta chains from one sample in a study of T cells after yellow fever vaccination. TCRdb ran MiXCR on the 5' RACE reads and lists one entry per CDR3 protein. Among under 400,000 distinct CDR3 sequences listed, around an eighth were seen once. The sequences come from CD4+ T cells sorted from PBMCs, collected 15 days after the yellow fever booster vaccination. All receptors come from a young man who received the YFV17D yellow fever vaccine. CDR3s include the opening cysteine and the closing phenylalanine or tryptophan. The order of the fields is J gene, V gene, CDR3 protein.

j_gene: TRBJ1-2
v_gene: TRBV9
CDR3aa: CASSDGTGDVGYTF

j_gene: TRBJ1-2
v_gene: TRBV7-2
CDR3aa: CASSLMGGAGYTF

j_gene: TRBJ2-5
v_gene: TRBV6-6
CDR3aa: CASRHSGGGETQYF

j_gene: TRBJ1-5
v_gene: TRBV18
CDR3aa: CASSPGEGQPQHF

j_gene: TRBJ2-3
v_gene: TRBV5-1
CDR3aa: CASSRGTGVADTQYF

j_gene: TRBJ1-5
v_gene: TRBV28
CDR3aa: CASSKAGYQPQHF

j_gene: TRBJ2-5
v_gene: TRBV5-4
CDR3aa: CASSSIGGEETQYF

j_gene: TRBJ2-2
v_gene: TRBV5-1
CDR3aa: CASSQRQGSTGELFF

j_gene: TRBJ2-5
v_gene: TRBV15
CDR3aa: CATSKASGYQETQYF

j_gene: TRBJ1-6
v_gene: TRBV20-1
CDR3aa: CSARELTSTTYNSPLHF

j_gene: TRBJ1-6
v_gene: TRBV9
CDR3aa: CASSETGRIYSPLHF

j_gene: TRBJ1-2
v_gene: TRBV6-5
CDR3aa: CASSRNYLEGGANYGYTF

j_gene: TRBJ2-1
v_gene: TRBV6-5
CDR3aa: CASSPRGGKQFF

j_gene: TRBJ1-2
v_gene: TRBV6-5
CDR3aa: CASSPEWRGLNGYTF

j_gene: TRBJ2-3
v_gene: TRBV7-2
CDR3aa: CASSLGGPRRDTQYF

j_gene: TRBJ1-2
v_gene: TRBV2
CDR3aa: CASSGTRLFYGYTF

j_gene: TRBJ2-3
v_gene: TRBV12-3/TRBV12-4
CDR3aa: CASIPGLYTDTQYF

j_gene: TRBJ2-7
v_gene: TRBV7-2
CDR3aa: CASSLRQGSSGEQYF

j_gene: TRBJ1-2
v_gene: TRBV5-1
CDR3aa: CASSLGQPAFYTF

j_gene: TRBJ1-6
v_gene: TRBV6-5
CDR3aa: CASSYSKGGRGDSPLHF

j_gene: TRBJ2-2
v_gene: TRBV4-1
CDR3aa: CASSQDIQVVFPGELFF

j_gene: TRBJ2-7
v_gene: TRBV7-9
CDR3aa: CASSPLGEGGSYEQYF